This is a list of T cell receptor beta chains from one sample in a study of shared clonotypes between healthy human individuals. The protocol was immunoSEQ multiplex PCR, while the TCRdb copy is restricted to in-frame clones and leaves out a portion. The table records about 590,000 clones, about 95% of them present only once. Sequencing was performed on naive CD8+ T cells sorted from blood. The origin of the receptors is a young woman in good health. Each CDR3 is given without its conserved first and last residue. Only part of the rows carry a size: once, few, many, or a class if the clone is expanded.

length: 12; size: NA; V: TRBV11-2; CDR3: ASSLWTGGHEQY
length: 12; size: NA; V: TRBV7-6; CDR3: ASTGLAGNGEQF
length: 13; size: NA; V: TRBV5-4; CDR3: ASSLAAYTGNEQF
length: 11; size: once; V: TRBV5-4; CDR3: ASSIHGGNEQF
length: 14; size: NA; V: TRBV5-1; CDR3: ASSSYLTGEFYEQY
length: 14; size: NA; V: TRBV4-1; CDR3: ASSLSLGDSLNEQF
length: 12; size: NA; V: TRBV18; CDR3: ASSPSGRGNEQF
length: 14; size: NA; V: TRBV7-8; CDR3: ASSSDGLVIADTQY
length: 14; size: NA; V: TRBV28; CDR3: ASRRAVAGVNTEAF
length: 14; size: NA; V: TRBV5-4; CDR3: ASSFTAGGSYNEQF
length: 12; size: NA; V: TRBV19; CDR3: ASWDSYSYNEQF
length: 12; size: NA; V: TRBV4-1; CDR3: ASSQGQGGTEAF
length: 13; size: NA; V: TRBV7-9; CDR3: ASSLAERADTEAF
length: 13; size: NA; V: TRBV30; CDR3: AWSGEGLADNEQF
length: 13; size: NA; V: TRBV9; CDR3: ASSQSGSGTGELF
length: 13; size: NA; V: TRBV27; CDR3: ASNLAGALTGELF
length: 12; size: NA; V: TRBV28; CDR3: ASSDGLSPGEQY
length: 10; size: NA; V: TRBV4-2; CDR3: ASSITRAEQF
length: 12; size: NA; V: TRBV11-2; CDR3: ASSLRLAGDTQY
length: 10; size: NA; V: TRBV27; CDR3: ASSRGGTEAF
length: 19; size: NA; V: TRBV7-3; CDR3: ASSQIGTSGRAQSGANVLT
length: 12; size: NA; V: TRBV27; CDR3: ASSWTGGAYEQY
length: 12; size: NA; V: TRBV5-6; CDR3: ASSLRQLTYGYT
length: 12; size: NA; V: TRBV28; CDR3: ASSAGWGQETQY
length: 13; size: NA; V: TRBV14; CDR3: ASSQNRGRWETQY
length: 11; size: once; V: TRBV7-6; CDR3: ASSSGISYEQY
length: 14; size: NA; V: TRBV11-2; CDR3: ASSLDLGQGSWEQF
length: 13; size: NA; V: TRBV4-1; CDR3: ASSERGTGAYEQY
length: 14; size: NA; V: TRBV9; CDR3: ASSPRAGTGNEKLF
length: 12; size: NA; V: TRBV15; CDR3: ATSREAGPYGYT
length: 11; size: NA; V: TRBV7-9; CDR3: ASSDGLSNEQF
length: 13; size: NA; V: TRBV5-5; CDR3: ASSTDRGSNQPQH
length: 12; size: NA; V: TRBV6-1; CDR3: ASSEQDWNTEAF
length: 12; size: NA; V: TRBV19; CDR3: ASSISSYNSPLH
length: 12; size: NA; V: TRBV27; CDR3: ASSLTTEGGELF
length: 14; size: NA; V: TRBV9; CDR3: ASSVEREIITGELF
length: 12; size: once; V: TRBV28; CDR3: ASSRTGAGGEQY
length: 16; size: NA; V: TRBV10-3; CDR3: AIISSGLAGTLSYEQY
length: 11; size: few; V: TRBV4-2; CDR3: ASSQGSLGELF
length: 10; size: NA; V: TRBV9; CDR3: ASSVQPDEQF
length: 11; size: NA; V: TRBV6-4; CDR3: ANLQGAPGGYT
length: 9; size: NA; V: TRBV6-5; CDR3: ASSRNNEQF